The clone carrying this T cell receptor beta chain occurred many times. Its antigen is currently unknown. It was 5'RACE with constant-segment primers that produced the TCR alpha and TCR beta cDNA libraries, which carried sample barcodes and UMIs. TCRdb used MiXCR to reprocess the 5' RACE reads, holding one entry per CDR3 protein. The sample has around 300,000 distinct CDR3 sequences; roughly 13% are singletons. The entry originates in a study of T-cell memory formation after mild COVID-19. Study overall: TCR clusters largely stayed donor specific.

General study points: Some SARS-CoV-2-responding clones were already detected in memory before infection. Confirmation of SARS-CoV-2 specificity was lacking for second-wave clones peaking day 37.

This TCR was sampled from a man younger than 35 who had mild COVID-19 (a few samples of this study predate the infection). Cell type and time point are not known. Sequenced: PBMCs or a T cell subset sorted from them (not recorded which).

CDR3 sequence: CASSLEGQFTDTQYF. CDR3 bases: TGCGCCAGCAGCTTGGAAGGACAGTTCACAGATACGCAGTATTTT. This chain uses TRBV5-1 with TRBJ2-3; D perhaps matches TRBD1 (6 bases). The CDR3 runs 15 residues. V lost 0 bases, J lost 2 bases, and 10 bases lay in between. The germline CDR1 and CDR2 sequences are SGHRS and YFSETQ.